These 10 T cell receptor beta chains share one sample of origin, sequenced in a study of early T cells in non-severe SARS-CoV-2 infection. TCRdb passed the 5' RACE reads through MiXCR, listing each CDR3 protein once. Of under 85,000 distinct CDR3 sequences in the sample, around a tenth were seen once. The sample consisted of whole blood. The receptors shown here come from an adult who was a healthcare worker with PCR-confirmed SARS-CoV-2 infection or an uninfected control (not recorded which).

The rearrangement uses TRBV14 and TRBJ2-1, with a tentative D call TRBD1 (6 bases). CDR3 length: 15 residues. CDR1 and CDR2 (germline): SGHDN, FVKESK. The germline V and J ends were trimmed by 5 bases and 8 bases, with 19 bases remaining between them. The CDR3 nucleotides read TGTGCCAGCAGCTCCCCGACTAAAAAGGGGGATGAGCAGTTCTTC. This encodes CASSSPTKKGDEQFF.

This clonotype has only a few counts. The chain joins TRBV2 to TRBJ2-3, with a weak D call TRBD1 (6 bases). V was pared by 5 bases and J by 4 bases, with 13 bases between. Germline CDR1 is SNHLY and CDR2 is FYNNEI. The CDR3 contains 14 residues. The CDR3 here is CASSLLKGADTQYF. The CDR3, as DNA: TGTGCCAGCAGTCTTTTAAAGGGGGCAGATACGCAGTATTTT.

The CDR3 loop reads CASSLGPVEEQYF. CDR3 in DNA: TGCGCCAGCAGCTTAGGCCCCGTAGAAGAGCAGTACTTC. This rearrangement joins TRBV5-1 to TRBJ2-7; D call uncertain. V shed 2 bases and J shed 7 bases, with 13 bases lying between them. The CDR3 sequence is 13 residues long. Germline V gives CDR1 SGHRS, CDR2 YFSETQ. Looking up the rest from reference TRBV5-1 and TRBJ2-7 gives the full variable domain: KAGVTQTPRYLIKTRGQQVTLSCSPISGHRSVSWYQQTPGQGLQFLFEYFSETQRNKGNFPGRFSGRQFSNSRSEMNVSTLELGDSALYLCASSLGPVEEQYFGPGTRLTVT.

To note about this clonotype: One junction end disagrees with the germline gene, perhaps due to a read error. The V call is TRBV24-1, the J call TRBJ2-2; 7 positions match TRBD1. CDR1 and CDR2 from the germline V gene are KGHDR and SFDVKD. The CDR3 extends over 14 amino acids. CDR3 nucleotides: TGTGCAACCACGGGACAGACGAACACCGGGGAGCTGTTTTTT. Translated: CATTGQTNTGELFF.

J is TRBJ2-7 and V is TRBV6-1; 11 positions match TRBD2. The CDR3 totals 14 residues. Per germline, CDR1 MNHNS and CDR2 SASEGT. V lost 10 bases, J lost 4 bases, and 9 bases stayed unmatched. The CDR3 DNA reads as TGTGCCACCGCACTAGCGGGAGTGGTATACGAGCAGTACTTC. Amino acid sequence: CATALAGVVYEQYF.

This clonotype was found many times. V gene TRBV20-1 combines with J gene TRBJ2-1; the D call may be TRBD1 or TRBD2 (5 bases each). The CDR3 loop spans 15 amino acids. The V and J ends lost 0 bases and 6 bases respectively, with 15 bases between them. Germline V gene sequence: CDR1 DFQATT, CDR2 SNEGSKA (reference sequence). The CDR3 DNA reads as TGCAGTGCTAGAGATCGGAAGGGACCGGTCAATGAGCAGTTCTTC. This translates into CSARDRKGPVNEQFF.

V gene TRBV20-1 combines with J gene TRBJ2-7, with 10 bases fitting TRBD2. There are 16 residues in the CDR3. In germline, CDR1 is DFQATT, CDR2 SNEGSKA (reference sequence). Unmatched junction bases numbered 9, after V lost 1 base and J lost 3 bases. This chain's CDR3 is CSARGGLAGDIYEQYF. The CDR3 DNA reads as TGCAGTGCTAGAGGAGGGCTAGCGGGAGACATCTACGAGCAGTACTTC.

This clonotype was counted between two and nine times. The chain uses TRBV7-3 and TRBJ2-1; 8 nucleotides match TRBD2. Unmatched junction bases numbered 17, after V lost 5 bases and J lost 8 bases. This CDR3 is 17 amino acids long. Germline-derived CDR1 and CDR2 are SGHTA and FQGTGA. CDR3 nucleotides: TGTGCCAGCAGCCAGGCGGGAGGCGGGGGGCCCTGGGATGAGCAGTTCTTC. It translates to CASSQAGGGGPWDEQFF.

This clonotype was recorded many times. CDR3 residues: CATSDPGEWETQYF. DNA of the CDR3: TGTGCCACCAGTGATCCAGGGGAATGGGAGACCCAGTACTTC. This chain links TRBV24-1 with TRBJ2-5; tentative D call: TRBD1 (6 bases). V was trimmed by 3 bases and J by 5 bases, leaving 12 bases between them. The length of the CDR3 is 14 residues. CDR1 KGHDR and CDR2 SFDVKD come from the germline V gene.

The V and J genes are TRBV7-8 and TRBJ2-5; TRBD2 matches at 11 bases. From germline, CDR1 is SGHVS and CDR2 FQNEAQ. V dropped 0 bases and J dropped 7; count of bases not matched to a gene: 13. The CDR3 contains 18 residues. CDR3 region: CASSLASGLAGGVGTQYF. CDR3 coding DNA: TGTGCCAGCAGCTTAGCGTCTGGGCTAGCGGGAGGAGTAGGGACCCAGTACTTC.